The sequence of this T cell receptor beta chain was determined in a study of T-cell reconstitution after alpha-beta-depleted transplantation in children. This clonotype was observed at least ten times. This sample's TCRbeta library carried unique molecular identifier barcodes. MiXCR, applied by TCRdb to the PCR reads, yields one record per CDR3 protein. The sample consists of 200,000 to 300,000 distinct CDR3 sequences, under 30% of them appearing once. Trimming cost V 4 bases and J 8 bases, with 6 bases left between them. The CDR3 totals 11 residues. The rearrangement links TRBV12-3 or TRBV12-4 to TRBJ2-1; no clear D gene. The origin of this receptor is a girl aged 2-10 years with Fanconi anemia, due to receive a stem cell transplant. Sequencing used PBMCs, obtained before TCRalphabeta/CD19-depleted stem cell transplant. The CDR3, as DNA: TGTGCCAGCAGTTGGGCCCATGAGCAGTTCTTC. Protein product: CASSWAHEQFF.